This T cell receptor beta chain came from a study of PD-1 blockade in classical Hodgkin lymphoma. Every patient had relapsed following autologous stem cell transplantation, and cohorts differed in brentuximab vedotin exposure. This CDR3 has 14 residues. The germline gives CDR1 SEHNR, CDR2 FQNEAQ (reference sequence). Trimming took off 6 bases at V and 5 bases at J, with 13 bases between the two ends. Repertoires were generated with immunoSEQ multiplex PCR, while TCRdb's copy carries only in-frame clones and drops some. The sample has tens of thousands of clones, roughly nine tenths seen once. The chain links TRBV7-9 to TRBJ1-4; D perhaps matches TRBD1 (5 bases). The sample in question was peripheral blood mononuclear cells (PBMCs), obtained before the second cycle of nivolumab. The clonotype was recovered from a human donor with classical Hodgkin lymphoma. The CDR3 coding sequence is TGTGCCAGCAGTTCGGGACGCCAGAATGAAAAACTGTTTTTT. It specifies CASSSGRQNEKLFF. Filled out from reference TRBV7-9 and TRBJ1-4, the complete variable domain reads DTGVSQNPRHKITKRGQNVTFRCDPISEHNRLYWYRQTLGQGPEFLTYFQNEAQLEKSRLLSDRFSAERPKGSFSTLEIQRTEQGDSAMYLCASSSGRQNEKLFFGSGTQLSVL.